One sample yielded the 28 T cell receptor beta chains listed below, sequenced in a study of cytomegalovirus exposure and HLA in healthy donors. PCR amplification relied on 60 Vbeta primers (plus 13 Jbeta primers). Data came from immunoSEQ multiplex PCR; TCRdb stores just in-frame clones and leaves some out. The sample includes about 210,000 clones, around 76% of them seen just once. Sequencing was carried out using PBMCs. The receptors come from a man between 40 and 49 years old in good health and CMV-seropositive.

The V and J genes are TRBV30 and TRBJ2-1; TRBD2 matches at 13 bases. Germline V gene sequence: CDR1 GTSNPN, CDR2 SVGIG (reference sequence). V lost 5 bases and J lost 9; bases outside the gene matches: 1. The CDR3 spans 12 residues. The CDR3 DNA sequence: TGTGCCTGGGGACTAGCGGGAGTTGAGCAGTTCTTC. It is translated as CAWGLAGVEQFF.

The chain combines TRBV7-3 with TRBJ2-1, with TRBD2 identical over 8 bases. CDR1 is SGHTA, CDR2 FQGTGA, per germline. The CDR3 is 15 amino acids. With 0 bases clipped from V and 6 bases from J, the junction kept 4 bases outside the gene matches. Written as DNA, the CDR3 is TGTGCCAGCAGCTTAACCCGACTAGCGTCCAATGAGCAGTTCTTC. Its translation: CASSLTRLASNEQFF.

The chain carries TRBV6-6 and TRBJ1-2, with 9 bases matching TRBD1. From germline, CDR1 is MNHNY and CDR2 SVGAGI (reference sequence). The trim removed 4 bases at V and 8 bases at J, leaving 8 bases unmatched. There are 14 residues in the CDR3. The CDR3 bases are TGTGCCAGCAGTTCACAACAGGGGGCGGGAGGCTACACCTTC. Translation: CASSSQQGAGGYTF.

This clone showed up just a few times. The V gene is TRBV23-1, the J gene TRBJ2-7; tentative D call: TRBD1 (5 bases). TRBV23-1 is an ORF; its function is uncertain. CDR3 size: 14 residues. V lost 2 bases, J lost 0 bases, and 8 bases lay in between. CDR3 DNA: TGCGCCAGCAGTCAAGCGGACAACTCCTACGAGCAGTACTTC. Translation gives CASSQADNSYEQYF.

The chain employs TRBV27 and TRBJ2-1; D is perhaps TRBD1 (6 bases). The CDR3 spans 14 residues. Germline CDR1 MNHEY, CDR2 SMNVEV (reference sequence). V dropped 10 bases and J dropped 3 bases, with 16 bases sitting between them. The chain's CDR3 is CATMGANIYNEQFF. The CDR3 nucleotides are TGTGCCACCATGGGGGCTAATATCTACAATGAGCAGTTCTTC.

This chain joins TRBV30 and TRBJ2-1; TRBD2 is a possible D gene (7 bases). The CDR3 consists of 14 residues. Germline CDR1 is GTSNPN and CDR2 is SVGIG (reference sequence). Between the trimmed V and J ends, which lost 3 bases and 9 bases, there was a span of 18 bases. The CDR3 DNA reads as TGTGCCTGGAGACGAAGGGGGAGGGTCGGTGAGCAGTTCTTC. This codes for CAWRRRGRVGEQFF.

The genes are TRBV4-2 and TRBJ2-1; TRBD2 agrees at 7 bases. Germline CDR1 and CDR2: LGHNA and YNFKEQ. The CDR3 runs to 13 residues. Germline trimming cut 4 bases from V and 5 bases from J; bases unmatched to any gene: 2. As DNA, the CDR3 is TGTGCCAGCAGCCTGGGACTAAACAATGAGCAGTTCTTC. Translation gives CASSLGLNNEQFF.

The CDR3 region has the DNA TGTGCCTGGAGTCAGGGGACCATCGACACTGAAGCTTTCTTT. Its protein product is CAWSQGTIDTEAFF. V is TRBV30 and J is TRBJ1-1; maybe TRBD1 (6 bases). The CDR3 covers 14 residues. V was cut by 2 bases and J by 3 bases, with 13 bases left in between. Germline CDR1 GTSNPN, CDR2 SVGIG (reference sequence).

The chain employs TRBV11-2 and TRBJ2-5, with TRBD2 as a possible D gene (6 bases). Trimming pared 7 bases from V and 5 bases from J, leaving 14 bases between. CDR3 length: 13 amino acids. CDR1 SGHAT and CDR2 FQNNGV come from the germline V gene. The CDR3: CASKQAGPETQYF. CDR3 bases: TGTGCCAGCAAACAAGCGGGTCCCGAGACCCAGTACTTC.

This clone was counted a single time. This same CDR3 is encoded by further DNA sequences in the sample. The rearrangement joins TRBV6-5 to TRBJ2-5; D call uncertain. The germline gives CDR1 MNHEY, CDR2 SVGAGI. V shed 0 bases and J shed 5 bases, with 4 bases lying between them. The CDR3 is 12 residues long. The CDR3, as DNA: TGTGCCAGCAGTTACTCGAGCGAGACCCAGTACTTC. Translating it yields CASSYSSETQYF.

CDR3 DNA: TGTGCCAGCGGGGGGACAGGCTACGAGCAGTACGTC. This gives the protein CASGGTGYEQYV. The chain links TRBV5-5 to TRBJ2-7, with 8 bases fitting TRBD1. CDR1 SGHKS and CDR2 YYEKEE come from the germline V gene (reference sequence). V lost 7 bases, J lost 3 bases, and 3 bases stayed unmatched. The CDR3 spans 12 residues.

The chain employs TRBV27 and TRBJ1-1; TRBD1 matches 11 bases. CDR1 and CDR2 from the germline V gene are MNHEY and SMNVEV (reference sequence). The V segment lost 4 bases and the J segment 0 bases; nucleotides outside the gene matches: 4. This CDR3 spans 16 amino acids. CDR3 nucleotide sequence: TGTGCCAGCAGTTCGGACAGGGGGCTGGTGAACACTGAAGCTTTCTTT. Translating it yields CASSSDRGLVNTEAFF.

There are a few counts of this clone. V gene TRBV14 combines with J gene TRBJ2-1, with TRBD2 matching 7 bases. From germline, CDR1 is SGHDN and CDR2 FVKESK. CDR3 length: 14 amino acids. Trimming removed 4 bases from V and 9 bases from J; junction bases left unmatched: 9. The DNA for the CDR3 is TGTGCCAGCAGCCTGGTGGGAGGGCCCGGTGAGCAGTTCTTC. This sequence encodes CASSLVGGPGEQFF. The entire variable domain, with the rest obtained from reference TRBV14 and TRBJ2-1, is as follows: EAGVTQFPSHSVIEKGQTVTLRCDPISGHDNLYWYRRVMGKEIKFLLHFVKESKQDESGMPNNRFLAERTGGTYSTLKVQPAELEDSGVYFCASSLVGGPGEQFFGPGTRLTVL.

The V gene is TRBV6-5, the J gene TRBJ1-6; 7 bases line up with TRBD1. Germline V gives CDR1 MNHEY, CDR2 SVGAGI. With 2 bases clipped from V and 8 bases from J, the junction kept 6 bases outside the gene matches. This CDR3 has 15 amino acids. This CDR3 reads CASSYHRGRDSPLHF. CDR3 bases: TGTGCCAGCAGTTACCACAGGGGAAGGGATTCACCCCTCCACTTT.

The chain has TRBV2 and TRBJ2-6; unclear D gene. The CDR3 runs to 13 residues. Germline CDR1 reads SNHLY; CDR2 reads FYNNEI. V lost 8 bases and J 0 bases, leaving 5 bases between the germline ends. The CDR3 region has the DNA TGTGCCAGCTTCGGCTCTGGGGCCAACGTCCTGACTTTC. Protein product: CASFGSGANVLTF.

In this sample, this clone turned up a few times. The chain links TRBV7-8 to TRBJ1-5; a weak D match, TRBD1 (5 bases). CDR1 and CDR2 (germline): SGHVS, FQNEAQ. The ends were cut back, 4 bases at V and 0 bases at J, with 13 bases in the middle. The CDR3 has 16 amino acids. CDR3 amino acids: CASSSSTEYSNQPQHF. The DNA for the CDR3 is TGTGCCAGCAGCTCCTCGACAGAGTATAGCAATCAGCCCCAGCATTTT. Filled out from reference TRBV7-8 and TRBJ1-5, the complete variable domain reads GAGVSQSPRYKVAKRGQDVALRCDPISGHVSLFWYQQALGQGPEFLTYFQNEAQLDKSGLPSDRFFAERPEGSVSTLKIQRTQQEDSAVYLCASSSSTEYSNQPQHFGDGTRLSIL.

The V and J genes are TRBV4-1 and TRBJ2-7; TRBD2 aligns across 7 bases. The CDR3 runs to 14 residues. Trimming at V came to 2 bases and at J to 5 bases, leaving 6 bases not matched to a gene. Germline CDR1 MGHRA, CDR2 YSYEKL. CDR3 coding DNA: TGCGCCAGCAGCCAACGCCTAGCGGCCGACGAGCAGTACGTC. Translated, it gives CASSQRLAADEQYV.

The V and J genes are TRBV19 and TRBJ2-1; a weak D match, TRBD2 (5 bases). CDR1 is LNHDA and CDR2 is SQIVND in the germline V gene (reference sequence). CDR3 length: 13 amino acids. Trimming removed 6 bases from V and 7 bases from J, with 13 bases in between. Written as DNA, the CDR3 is TGTGCCAGTAGCTCGTTTACGGGGAATGAGCAGTTCTTC. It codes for CASSSFTGNEQFF.

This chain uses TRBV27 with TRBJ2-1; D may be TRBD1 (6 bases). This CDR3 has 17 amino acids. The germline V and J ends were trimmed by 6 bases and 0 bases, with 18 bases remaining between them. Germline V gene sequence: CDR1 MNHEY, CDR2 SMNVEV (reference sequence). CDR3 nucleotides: TGTGCCAGCAGCCATCGTACAGGGTTGGGCTCCTACAATGAGCAGTTCTTC. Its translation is CASSHRTGLGSYNEQFF.

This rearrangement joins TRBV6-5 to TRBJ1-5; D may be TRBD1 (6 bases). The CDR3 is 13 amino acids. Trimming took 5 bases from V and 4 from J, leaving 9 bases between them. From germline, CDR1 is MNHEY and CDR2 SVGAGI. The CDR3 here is CASSKQGNQPQHF. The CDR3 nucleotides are TGTGCCAGCAGTAAACAGGGAAATCAGCCCCAGCATTTT.

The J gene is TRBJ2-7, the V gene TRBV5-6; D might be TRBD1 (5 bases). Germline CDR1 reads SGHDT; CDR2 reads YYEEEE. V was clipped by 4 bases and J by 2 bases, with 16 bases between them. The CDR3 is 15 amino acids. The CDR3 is CASSLAYRTPYEQYV. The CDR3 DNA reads TGTGCCAGCAGCCTTGCCTACAGGACACCCTACGAGCAGTACGTC.

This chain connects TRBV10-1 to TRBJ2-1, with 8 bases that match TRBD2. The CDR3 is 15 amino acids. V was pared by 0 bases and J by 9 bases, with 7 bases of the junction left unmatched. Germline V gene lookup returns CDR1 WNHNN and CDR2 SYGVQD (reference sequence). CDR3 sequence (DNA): TGCGCCAGCAGTGAGTCAAGCGGGAGAAGGAGTGAGCAGTTCTTC. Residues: CASSESSGRRSEQFF.

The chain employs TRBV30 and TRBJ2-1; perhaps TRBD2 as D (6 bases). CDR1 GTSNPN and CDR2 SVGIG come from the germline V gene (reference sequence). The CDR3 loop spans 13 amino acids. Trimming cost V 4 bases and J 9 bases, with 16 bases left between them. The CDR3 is CAWTPSVAREQFF. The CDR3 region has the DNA TGTGCCTGGACCCCTAGCGTTGCGCGTGAGCAGTTCTTC.

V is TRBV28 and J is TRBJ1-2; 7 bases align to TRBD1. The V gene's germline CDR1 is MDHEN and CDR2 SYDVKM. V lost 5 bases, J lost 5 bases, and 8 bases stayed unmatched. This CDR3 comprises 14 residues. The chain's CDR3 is CASSPGTATYGYTF. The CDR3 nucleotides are TGTGCCAGCAGTCCCGGGACAGCGACTTATGGCTACACCTTC.

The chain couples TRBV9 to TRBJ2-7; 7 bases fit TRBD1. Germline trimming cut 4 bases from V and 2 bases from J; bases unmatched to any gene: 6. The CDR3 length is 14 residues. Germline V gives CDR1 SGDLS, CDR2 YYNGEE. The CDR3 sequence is CASSFRTGTYEQYF. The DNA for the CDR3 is TGTGCCAGCAGCTTTAGGACAGGTACCTACGAGCAGTACTTC.

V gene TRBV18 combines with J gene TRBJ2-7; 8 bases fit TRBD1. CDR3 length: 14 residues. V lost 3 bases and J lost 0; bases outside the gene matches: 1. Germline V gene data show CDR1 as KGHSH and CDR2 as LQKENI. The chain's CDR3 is CASSPTGGSYEQYF. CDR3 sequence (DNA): TGTGCCAGCTCACCTACAGGGGGCTCCTACGAGCAGTACTTC.

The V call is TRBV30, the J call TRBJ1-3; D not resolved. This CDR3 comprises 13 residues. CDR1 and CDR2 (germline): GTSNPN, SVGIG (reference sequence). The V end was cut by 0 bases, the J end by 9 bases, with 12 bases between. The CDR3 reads CAWSVRQAITIYF. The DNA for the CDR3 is TGTGCCTGGAGTGTACGCCAGGCGATCACCATATATTTT.

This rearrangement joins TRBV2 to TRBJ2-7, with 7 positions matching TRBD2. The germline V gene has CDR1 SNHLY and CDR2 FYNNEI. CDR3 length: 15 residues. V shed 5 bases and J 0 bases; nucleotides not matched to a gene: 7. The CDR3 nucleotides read TGTGCCAGCAGTAAAAGCGGGATGGTCTCCTACGAGCAGTACTTC. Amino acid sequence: CASSKSGMVSYEQYF.